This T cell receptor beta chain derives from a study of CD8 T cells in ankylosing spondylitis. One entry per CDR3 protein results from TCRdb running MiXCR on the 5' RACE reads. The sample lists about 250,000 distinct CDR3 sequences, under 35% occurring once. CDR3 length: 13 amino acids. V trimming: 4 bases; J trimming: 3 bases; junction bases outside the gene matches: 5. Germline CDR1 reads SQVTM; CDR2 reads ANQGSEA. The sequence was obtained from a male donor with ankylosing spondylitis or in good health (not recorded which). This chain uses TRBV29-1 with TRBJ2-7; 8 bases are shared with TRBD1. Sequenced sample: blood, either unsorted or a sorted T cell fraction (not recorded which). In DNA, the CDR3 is TGCAGCGTTGCGAGGGACAGGCGCTACGAGCAGTACTTC. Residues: CSVARDRRYEQYF.